These 24 T cell receptor beta chains were all obtained from the same sample, sequenced in a study of PD-1 blockade in classical Hodgkin lymphoma. Each patient experienced a relapse that followed autologous stem cell transplantation, and brentuximab vedotin exposure varied. Assay: immunoSEQ multiplex PCR; the TCRdb copy retains only in-frame clones and omits some. Altogether 20,000 to 25,000 clones are present, 80% being singletons, with the ten largest covering roughly 15%. The specimen comprised peripheral blood mononuclear cells (PBMCs), sampled before the second cycle of nivolumab. These receptors were taken from a human donor with classical Hodgkin lymphoma.

The chain employs TRBV27 and TRBJ2-7; 10 bases map to TRBD2. This CDR3 is built from 14 residues. The V gene's germline CDR1 is MNHEY and CDR2 SMNVEV (reference sequence). V lost 3 bases to trimming and J lost 6 bases; unmatched junction nucleotides: 5. CDR3 sequence reads: CASSFLAGDVEQYF. The DNA for the CDR3 is TGTGCCAGCAGTTTTCTAGCGGGAGACGTCGAGCAGTACTTC.

This CDR3 reads CASSPTFDSFEKLFF. CDR3 sequence (DNA): TGTGCCAGCAGTCCCACCTTCGACAGTTTCGAAAAACTGTTTTTT. The V and J genes are TRBV6-5 and TRBJ1-4; possibly TRBD1 for D (5 bases). Germline assignment: CDR1 MNHEY and CDR2 SVGAGI. This CDR3 is 15 amino acids long. V was cut by 5 bases and J by 8 bases, with 18 bases left in between.

This chain connects TRBV18 to TRBJ1-4; D unclear. CDR1 is KGHSH, CDR2 LQKENI, per germline. The CDR3 contains 18 residues. With 0 bases removed from V and 8 bases from J, the gap between germline ends came to 22 bases. This chain's CDR3 is CASSPPGIGGGEGEKLFF. CDR3 DNA sequence: TGTGCCAGCTCACCACCGGGGATCGGTGGTGGCGAAGGGGAAAAACTGTTTTTT.

J is TRBJ2-7 and V is TRBV7-2; D is unclear. From germline, CDR1 is SGHTA and CDR2 FQGNSA. This CDR3 region has 13 residues. The V end lost 5 bases, the J end lost 3 bases, and 11 bases lay between the germline ends. This chain's CDR3 is CASSPQTGYEQYV. CDR3 DNA: TGTGCCAGCAGCCCTCAGACTGGCTACGAGCAGTACGTC.

In this sample, this clone turned up once. The chain carries TRBV18 and TRBJ2-2; 11 positions agree with TRBD2. Trimming cost V 5 bases and J 7 bases; bases outside gene matches: 3. This CDR3 spans 14 amino acids. The germline gives CDR1 KGHSH, CDR2 LQKENI. The CDR3 spells CASSTGLAGGELFF. The CDR3 DNA follows: TGTGCCAGCTCAACCGGACTAGCGGGCGGGGAGCTGTTTTTT.

The chain is built from TRBV27 and TRBJ2-6; tentative D call: TRBD2 (5 bases). From germline, CDR1 is MNHEY and CDR2 SMNVEV (reference sequence). Trimming took 6 bases from V and 2 from J, leaving 11 bases between them. The CDR3 totals 15 residues. In nucleotides, the CDR3 is TGTGCCAGCAGGGGAGTAGGGACTGGGGCCAACGTCCTGACTTTC. This sequence encodes CASRGVGTGANVLTF. Variable domain in full (rest from reference TRBV27 and TRBJ2-6): EAQVTQNPRYLITVTGKKLTVTCSQNMNHEYMSWYRQDPGLGLRQIYYSMNVEVTDKGDVPEGYKVSRKEKRNFPLILESPSPNQTSLYFCASRGVGTGANVLTFGAGSRLTVL.

V usage is TRBV28 and J usage is TRBJ1-1, with D possibly being TRBD1 (6 bases). The CDR3 length is 14 residues. Germline V gives CDR1 MDHEN, CDR2 SYDVKM. The V end was cut by 3 bases, the J end by 3 bases, with 11 bases between. In DNA, the CDR3 is TGTGCCAGCAGTTTGGGGGGGCTGGACACTGAAGCTTTCTTT. Its protein is CASSLGGLDTEAFF.

This clone was seen only a few times. The rearrangement joins TRBV5-4 to TRBJ2-7; no reliable D call. Per the germline V gene, CDR1 is SGHNT and CDR2 is YYREEE (reference sequence). The CDR3 covers 13 residues. Between the trimmed V and J ends, which lost 1 base and 7 bases, there was a span of 12 bases. The CDR3 nucleotides are TGTGCCAGCAGCTTGACCCCCCCACGGGAGCAGTACTTC. It encodes CASSLTPPREQYF. The whole variable domain, filled in from reference TRBV5-4 and TRBJ2-7, reads ETGVTQSPTHLIKTRGQQVTLRCSSQSGHNTVSWYQQALGQGPQFIFQYYREEENGRGNFPPRFSGLQFPNYSSELNVNALELDDSALYLCASSLTPPREQYFGPGTRLTVT.

A few counts support this clone. This chain connects TRBV6-6 to TRBJ1-2; D unclear. Looked up from germline, CDR1 is MNHNY and CDR2 is SVGAGI (reference sequence). Trimming removed 8 bases from V and 4 bases from J, with 8 bases in between. The length of the CDR3 is 11 residues. The CDR3 region has the DNA TGTGCCAGCGTTGGGCTCTATGGCTACACCTTC. This encodes CASVGLYGYTF.

The table lists this clone with a count of one. V gene TRBV19 combines with J gene TRBJ2-5; D gene uncertain. Germline V gives CDR1 LNHDA, CDR2 SQIVND (reference sequence). The CDR3 loop spans 15 amino acids. V lost 1 base, J lost 0 bases, and 9 bases lay in between. The CDR3 region has the DNA TGTGCCAGTAGTATAGGGCAGACGTACCAAGAGACCCAGTACTTC. Translation: CASSIGQTYQETQYF.

CDR3 nucleotide sequence: TGTGCCAGCAGTTCCATGGGGGGCTCTACTAATGAAAAACTGTTTTTT. This translates into CASSSMGGSTNEKLFF. The rearrangement uses TRBV28 and TRBJ1-4, with a weak D call TRBD1 (6 bases). Germline values: CDR1 MDHEN, CDR2 SYDVKM. V was shortened by 4 bases and J by 2 bases, with 14 bases between the two germline ends. This CDR3 has 16 amino acids.

V is TRBV4-3 and J is TRBJ2-3; 11 bases are a match to TRBD2. Trimming at V came to 2 bases and at J to 0 bases, leaving 4 bases not matched to a gene. The CDR3 is made up of 17 amino acids. Looked up from germline, CDR1 is LGHNA and CDR2 is YSLEER. As DNA, the CDR3 is TGCGCCAGCAGCCAAACCGGGACTAGCGGTAGCACAGATACGCAGTATTTT. This codes for CASSQTGTSGSTDTQYF.

The table lists this clone with a count of one. V is TRBV19 and J is TRBJ1-3; 7 bases map to TRBD1. V was pared by 9 bases and J by 0 bases, with 5 bases of the junction left unmatched. The CDR3 has 14 amino acids. Per the germline V gene, CDR1 is LNHDA and CDR2 is SQIVND (reference sequence). CDR3 DNA: TGTGCCAGCTCCGGGACAGTCTCTGGAAACACCATATATTTT. It encodes CASSGTVSGNTIYF.

V is TRBV6-5 and J is TRBJ2-3; 9 positions agree with TRBD1. Germline lookup yields CDR1 MNHEY and CDR2 SVGAGI. J gave up 6 bases and V 5 bases, and 9 bases lay outside the gene matches. This CDR3 contains 15 residues. CDR3 sequence reads: CASSPTGTGSDTQYF. The CDR3 coding sequence is TGTGCCAGCAGTCCAACAGGGACAGGGTCGGATACGCAGTATTTT.

The V gene is TRBV30, the J gene TRBJ2-3; 9 nucleotides match TRBD1. Germline CDR1 reads GTSNPN; CDR2 reads SVGIG (reference sequence). J was trimmed by 3 bases and V by 4 bases; bases with no gene match: 5. The CDR3 has 14 residues. The DNA of the CDR3 is TGTGCCTGGACCACAGGGGGCCGGACAGATACGCAGTATTTT. It translates to CAWTTGGRTDTQYF. The whole variable domain, filled in from reference TRBV30 and TRBJ2-3, reads SQTIHQWPATLVQPVGSPLSLECTVEGTSNPNLYWYRQAAGRGLQLLFYSVGIGQISSEVPQNLSASRPQDRQFILSSKKLLLSDSGFYLCAWTTGGRTDTQYFGPGTRLTVL.

Only one count was recorded for this clone. J is TRBJ1-1 and V is TRBV7-9; 9 bases fit TRBD1. Losses at the gene ends were 3 bases for V and 6 bases for J; bases not matched to a gene: 5. Germline CDR1 SEHNR, CDR2 FQNEAQ (reference sequence). The CDR3 consists of 14 residues. The CDR3 reads CASSLTGGLAEAFF. CDR3 sequence (DNA): TGTGCCAGCAGCTTGACAGGGGGTCTAGCTGAAGCTTTCTTT. Based on the CDR3 plus reference TRBV7-9 and TRBJ1-1, the full variable domain is DTGVSQNPRHKITKRGQNVTFRCDPISEHNRLYWYRQTLGQGPEFLTYFQNEAQLEKSRLLSDRFSAERPKGSFSTLEIQRTEQGDSAMYLCASSLTGGLAEAFFGQGTRLTVV.

This clone was counted once. The rearrangement joins TRBV30 to TRBJ1-2; 7 bases map to TRBD1. V lost 4 bases and J lost 5; bases outside the gene matches: 7. The CDR3 is 13 residues long. From germline, CDR1 is GTSNPN and CDR2 SVGIG (reference sequence). This CDR3 is CAWTAGRGYGYTF. The CDR3 nucleotides are TGTGCCTGGACCGCAGGCAGGGGGTATGGCTACACCTTC.

CDR3 in amino acids: CATSRDLTLISGNTEAFF. The CDR3 DNA follows: TGTGCCACCAGCAGAGATCTTACGCTCATATCGGGGAACACTGAAGCTTTCTTT. This chain connects TRBV15 to TRBJ1-1; no definite D call. Germline CDR1 and CDR2: LNHNV and YYDKDF (reference sequence). CDR3 size: 18 residues. V was pared by 0 bases and J by 1 base, with 18 bases between.

The V and J genes are TRBV5-4 and TRBJ1-6; 10 bases line up with TRBD1. Germline V gives CDR1 SGHNT, CDR2 YYREEE (reference sequence). The CDR3 covers 14 residues. After removal of 4 bases from V and 7 bases from J, the junction contained 2 bases not matched to a gene. The CDR3 DNA follows: TGTGCCAGCAGCCCGGGACAGGGGAATTCACCCCTCCACTTT. As protein: CASSPGQGNSPLHF. Filled out from reference TRBV5-4 and TRBJ1-6, the complete variable domain reads ETGVTQSPTHLIKTRGQQVTLRCSSQSGHNTVSWYQQALGQGPQFIFQYYREEENGRGNFPPRFSGLQFPNYSSELNVNALELDDSALYLCASSPGQGNSPLHFGNGTRLTVT.

The CDR3, as DNA: TGCGCCAGCAGCCCTTCAGGTGAGCAGTTCTTC. Translating it yields CASSPSGEQFF. The chain has TRBV4-3 and TRBJ2-1; D unclear. Germline-derived CDR1 and CDR2 are LGHNA and YSLEER. The CDR3 totals 11 residues. V lost 4 bases and J 9 bases, leaving 7 bases between the germline ends.

The chain joins TRBV19 to TRBJ1-6, with 7 positions matching TRBD1. The CDR3 runs 13 residues. CDR1 LNHDA and CDR2 SQIVND come from the germline V gene (reference sequence). V shed 0 bases and J 15 bases; nucleotides not matched to a gene: 5. The chain's CDR3 is CASSIDTDRDLHF. CDR3 nucleotides: TGTGCCAGTAGTATAGATACCGACAGGGACCTCCACTTT.

The J gene is TRBJ1-5, the V gene TRBV19; no firm D call. Germline CDR1 and CDR2: LNHDA and SQIVND (reference sequence). V was clipped by 4 bases and J by 2 bases, with 6 bases between them. The CDR3 length is 13 residues. CDR3 in amino acids: CASSNQGNQPQHF. The DNA of the CDR3 is TGTGCCAGTAGTAACCAGGGCAATCAGCCCCAGCATTTT.

The rearrangement uses TRBV21-1 and TRBJ2-1; the DNA was not compared with TRBD2, the D call given in the table. TRBV21-1 counts as a pseudogene. The length of the CDR3 is 18 residues. The CDR3 bases are TGTGCCAGCAGCAAATTAGATCCGGCTAGTTTTGCCTACAATGAGCAGTTCTTC. Protein sequence: CASSKLDPASFAYNEQFF.

This chain's CDR3 is CASSAGRGTGRCQPQHF. The CDR3 DNA sequence: TGTGCCAGCAGCGCGGGGCGGGGGACAGGTCGGTGTCAGCCCCAGCATTTT. This rearrangement joins TRBV9 to TRBJ1-5; 8 bases are a match to TRBD1. The CDR3 has 17 residues. From germline, CDR1 is SGDLS and CDR2 YYNGEE. V shed 3 bases and J 6 bases; nucleotides not matched to a gene: 14.